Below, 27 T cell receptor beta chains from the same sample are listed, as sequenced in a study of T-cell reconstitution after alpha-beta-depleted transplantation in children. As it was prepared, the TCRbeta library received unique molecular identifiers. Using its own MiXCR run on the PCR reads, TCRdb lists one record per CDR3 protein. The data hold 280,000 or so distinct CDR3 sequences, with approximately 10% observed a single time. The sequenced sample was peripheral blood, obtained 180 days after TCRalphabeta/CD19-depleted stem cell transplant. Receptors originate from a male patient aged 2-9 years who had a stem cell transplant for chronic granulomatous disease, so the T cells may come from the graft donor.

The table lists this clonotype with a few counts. CDR3 in amino acids: CASRLDRASFPYEQYF. DNA of the CDR3: TGTGCCAGCAGACTCGACAGGGCCTCCTTCCCCTACGAGCAGTACTTC. The V call is TRBV6-5, the J call TRBJ2-7, with 7 bases that match TRBD1. V shed 6 bases and J 2 bases; nucleotides not matched to a gene: 13. This CDR3 has 16 amino acids. Looked up from germline, CDR1 is MNHEY and CDR2 is SVGAGI.

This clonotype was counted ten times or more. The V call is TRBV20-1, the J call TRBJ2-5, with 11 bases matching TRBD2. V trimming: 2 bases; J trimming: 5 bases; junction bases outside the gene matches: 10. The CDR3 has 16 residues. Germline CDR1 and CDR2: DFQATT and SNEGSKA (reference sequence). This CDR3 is CSARPPLAGGRETQYF. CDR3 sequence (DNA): TGCAGTGCTAGACCACCTCTAGCGGGGGGCCGGGAGACCCAGTACTTC.

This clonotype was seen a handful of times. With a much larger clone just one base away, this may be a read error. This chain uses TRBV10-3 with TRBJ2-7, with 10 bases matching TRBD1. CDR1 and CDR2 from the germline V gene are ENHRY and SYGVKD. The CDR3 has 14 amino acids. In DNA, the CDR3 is TGTGCCATCAGGGGCGGGACAGGGGCAAACGAGCAGCACTTC. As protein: CAIRGGTGANEQHF.

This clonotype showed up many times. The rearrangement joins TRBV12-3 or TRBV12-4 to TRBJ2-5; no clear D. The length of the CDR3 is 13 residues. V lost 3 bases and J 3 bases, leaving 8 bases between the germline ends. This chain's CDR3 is CASSFFAEETQYF. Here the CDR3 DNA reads TGTGCCAGCAGTTTTTTCGCGGAAGAGACCCAGTACTTC.

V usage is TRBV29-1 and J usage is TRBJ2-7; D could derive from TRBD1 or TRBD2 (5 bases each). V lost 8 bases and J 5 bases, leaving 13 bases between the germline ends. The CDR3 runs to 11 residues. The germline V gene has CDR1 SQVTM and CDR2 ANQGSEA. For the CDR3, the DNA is TGCAGCTCCCGCAGAGGGGACGAGCAGTACTTC. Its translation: CSSRRGDEQYF.

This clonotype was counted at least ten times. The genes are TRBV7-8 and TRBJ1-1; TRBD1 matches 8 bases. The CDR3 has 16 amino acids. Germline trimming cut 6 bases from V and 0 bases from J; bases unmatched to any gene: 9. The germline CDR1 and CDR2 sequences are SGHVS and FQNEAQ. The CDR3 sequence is CASRPTGGDMNTEAFF. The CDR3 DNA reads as TGTGCCAGCAGACCAACAGGGGGTGACATGAACACTGAAGCTTTCTTT.

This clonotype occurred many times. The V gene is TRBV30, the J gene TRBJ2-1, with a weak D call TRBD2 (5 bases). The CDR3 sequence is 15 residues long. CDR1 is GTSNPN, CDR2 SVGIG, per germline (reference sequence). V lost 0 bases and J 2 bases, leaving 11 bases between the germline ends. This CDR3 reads CAWSVSGEAYNEQFF. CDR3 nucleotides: TGTGCCTGGAGTGTGTCCGGGGAAGCCTACAATGAGCAGTTCTTC.

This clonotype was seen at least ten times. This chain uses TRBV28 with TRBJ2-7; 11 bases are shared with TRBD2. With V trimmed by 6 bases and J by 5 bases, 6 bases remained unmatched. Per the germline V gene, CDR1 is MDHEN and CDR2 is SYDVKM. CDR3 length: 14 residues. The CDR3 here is CASRSPGLADEQYF. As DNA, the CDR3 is TGTGCCAGCAGATCTCCGGGACTAGCGGACGAGCAGTACTTC.

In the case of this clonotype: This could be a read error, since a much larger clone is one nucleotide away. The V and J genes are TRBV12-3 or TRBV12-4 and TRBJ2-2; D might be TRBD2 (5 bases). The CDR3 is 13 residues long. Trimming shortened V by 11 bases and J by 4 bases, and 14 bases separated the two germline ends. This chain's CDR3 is CACRRGPTGELFF. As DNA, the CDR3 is TGTGCCTGTAGGCGCGGGCCCACCGGGGAGCTGTTTTTT.

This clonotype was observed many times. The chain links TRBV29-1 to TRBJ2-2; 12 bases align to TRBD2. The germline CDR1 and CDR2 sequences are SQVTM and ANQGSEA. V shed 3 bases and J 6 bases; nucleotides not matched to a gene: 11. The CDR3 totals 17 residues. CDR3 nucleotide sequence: TGCAGCGTTGAGTGGAGGCTAGCGGGGGGGCCGTCCGGGGAGCTGTTTTTT. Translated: CSVEWRLAGGPSGELFF.

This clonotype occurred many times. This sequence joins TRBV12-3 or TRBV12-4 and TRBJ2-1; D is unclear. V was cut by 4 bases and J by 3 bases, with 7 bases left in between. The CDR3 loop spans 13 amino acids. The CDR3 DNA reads TGTGCCAGCAGTTCGGTGGGCTACAATGAGCAGTTCTTC. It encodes CASSSVGYNEQFF.

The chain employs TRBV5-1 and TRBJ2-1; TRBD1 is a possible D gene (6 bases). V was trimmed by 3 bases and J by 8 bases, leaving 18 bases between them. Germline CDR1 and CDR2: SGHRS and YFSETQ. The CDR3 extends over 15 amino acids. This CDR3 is CASSSLRLQGHEQFF. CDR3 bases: TGCGCCAGCAGCTCTTTACGATTACAGGGTCATGAGCAGTTCTTC. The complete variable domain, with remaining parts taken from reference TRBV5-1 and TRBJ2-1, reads KAGVTQTPRYLIKTRGQQVTLSCSPISGHRSVSWYQQTPGQGLQFLFEYFSETQRNKGNFPGRFSGRQFSNSRSEMNVSTLELGDSALYLCASSSLRLQGHEQFFGPGTRLTVL.

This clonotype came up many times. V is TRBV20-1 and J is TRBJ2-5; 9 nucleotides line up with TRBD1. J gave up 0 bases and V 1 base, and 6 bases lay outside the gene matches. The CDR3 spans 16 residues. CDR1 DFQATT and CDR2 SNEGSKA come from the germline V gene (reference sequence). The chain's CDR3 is CSARVPGTGNQETQYF. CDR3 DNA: TGCAGTGCTAGAGTTCCCGGGACAGGGAACCAAGAGACCCAGTACTTC.

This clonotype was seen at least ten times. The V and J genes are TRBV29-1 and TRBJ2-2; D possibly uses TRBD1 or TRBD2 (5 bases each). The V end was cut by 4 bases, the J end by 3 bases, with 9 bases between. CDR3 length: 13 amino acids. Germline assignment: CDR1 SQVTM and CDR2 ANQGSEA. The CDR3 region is CSVVRDDTGELFF. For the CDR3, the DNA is TGCAGCGTTGTCAGGGACGACACCGGGGAGCTGTTTTTT.

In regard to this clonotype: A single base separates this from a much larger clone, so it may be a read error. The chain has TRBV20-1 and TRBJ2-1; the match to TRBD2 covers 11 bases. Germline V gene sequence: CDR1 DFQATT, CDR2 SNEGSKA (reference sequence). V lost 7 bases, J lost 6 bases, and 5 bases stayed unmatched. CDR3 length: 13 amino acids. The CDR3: CSVSGRAGNEQFF. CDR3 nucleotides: TGCAGTGTTAGCGGGAGGGCCGGCAATGAGCAGTTCTTC.

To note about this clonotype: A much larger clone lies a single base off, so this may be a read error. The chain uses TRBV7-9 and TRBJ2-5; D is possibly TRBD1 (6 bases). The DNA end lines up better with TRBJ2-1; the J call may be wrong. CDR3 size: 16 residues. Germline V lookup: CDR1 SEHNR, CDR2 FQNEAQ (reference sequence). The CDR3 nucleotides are TGTGCCAGCAGCCCCGAGTGGGGGCCGCGGATCGAGACCCAGTTCTTC. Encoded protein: CASSPEWGPRIETQFF.

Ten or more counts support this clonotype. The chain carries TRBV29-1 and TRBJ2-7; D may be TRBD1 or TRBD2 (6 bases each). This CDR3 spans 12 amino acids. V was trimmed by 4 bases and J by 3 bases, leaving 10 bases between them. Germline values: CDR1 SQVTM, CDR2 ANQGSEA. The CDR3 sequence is CSVGRDNYEQYF. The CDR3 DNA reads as TGCAGCGTTGGGCGGGACAACTACGAGCAGTACTTC.

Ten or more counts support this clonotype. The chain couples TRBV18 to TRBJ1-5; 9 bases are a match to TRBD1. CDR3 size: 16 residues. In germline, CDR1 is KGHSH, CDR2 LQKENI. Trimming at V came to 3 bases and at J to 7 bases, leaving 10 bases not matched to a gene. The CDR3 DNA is TGTGCCAGCTCACCGCAGGGACAGGGAGTGATACAGCCCCAGCATTTT. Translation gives CASSPQGQGVIQPQHF.

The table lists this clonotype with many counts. CDR3 amino acids: CASSFQGQGPQHF. The CDR3 DNA sequence: TGCGCCAGCAGCTTCCAGGGGCAGGGACCCCAGCATTTT. The J gene is TRBJ1-5, the V gene TRBV5-1; possibly TRBD1 for D (6 bases). There are 13 residues in the CDR3. CDR1 and CDR2 (germline): SGHRS, YFSETQ. V was clipped by 2 bases and J by 10 bases, with 13 bases between them.

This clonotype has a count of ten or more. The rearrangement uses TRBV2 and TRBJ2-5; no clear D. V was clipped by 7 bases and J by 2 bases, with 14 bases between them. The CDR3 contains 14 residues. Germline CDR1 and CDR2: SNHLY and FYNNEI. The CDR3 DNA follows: TGTGCCAGCATCGAGGCGGTTATACAAGAGACCCAGTACTTC. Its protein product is CASIEAVIQETQYF.

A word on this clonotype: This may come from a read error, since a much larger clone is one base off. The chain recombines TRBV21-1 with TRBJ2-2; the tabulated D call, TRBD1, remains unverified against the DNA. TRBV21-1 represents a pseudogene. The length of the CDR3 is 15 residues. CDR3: CASSKEGTATGEMFF. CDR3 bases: TGTGCCAGCAGCAAAGAAGGGACAGCGACCGGGGAGATGTTTTTT.

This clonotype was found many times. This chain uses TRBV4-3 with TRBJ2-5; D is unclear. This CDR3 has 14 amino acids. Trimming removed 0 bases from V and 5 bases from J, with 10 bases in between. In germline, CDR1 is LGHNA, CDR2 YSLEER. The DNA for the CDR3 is TGCGCCAGCAGCCAAGATAGAGCCGGGGAGACCCAGTACTTC. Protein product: CASSQDRAGETQYF.

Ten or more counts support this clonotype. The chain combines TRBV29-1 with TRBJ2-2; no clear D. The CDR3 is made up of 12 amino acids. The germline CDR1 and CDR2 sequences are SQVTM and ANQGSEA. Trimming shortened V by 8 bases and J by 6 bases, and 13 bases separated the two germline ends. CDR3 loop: CSTSAGSGELFF. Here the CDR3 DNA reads TGCAGCACCTCCGCTGGATCCGGGGAGCTGTTTTTT.

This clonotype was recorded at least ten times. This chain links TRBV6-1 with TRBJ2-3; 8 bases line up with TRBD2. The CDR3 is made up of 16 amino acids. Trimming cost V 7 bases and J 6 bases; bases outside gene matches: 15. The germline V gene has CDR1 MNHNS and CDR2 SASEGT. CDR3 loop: CASTDLLAVEGDTQYF. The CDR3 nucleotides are TGTGCCAGCACCGACTTACTAGCGGTAGAGGGGGATACGCAGTATTTT.

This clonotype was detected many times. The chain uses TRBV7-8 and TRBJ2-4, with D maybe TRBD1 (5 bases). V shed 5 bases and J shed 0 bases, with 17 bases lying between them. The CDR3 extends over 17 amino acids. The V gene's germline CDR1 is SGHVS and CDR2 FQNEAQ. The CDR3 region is CASSPNTGLKAKNIQYF. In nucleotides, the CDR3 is TGTGCCAGCAGCCCTAATACAGGCCTTAAAGCCAAAAACATTCAGTACTTC.

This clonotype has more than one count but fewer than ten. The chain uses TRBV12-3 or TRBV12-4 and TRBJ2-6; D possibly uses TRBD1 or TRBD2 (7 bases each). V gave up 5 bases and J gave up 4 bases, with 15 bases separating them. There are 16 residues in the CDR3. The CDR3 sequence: CASSPRGGRGANVLTF. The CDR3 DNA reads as TGTGCCAGCAGTCCCAGGGGGGGGAGGGGGGCCAACGTCCTGACTTTC.

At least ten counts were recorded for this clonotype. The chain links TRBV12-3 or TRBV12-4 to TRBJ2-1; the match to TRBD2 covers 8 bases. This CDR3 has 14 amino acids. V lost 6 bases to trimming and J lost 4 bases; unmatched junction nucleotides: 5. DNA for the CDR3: TGTGCCAGCAGAACAGCGGGGGTTTACAATGAGCAGTTCTTC. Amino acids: CASRTAGVYNEQFF.